The present T cell receptor beta chain was sequenced within a study of T cells in Graves' hyperthyroidism and ophthalmopathy (dated by TCRdb to the late 2010s). Background for the entire study: Peripheral blood was collected at initial diagnosis, before any treatment. The paper reports TCR Vbeta CDR3 sequencing of roughly 140 peripheral blood samples: around 41 ophthalmopathy, fewer than 80 hyperthyroidism and 17 progressor patients. The study also compared thyroid tissue and blood T-cell repertoires from five or six Graves' hyperthyroidism patients. After blood sampling, hyperthyroidism patients were treated with methimazole at a starting dose of 30 mg daily, and ophthalmopathy patients were treated with high-dose intravenous methylprednisolone. Prospective prediction of ophthalmopathy was tested in an independent validation cohort consisting of about 20 hyperthyroidism patients and 15 or so patients who later progressed to ophthalmopathy. The roughly 100 discovery patients were randomly divided into training and test sets at a 7:3 ratio. TCR V-J signatures able to tell the groups apart were searched for in a discovery cohort of approximately 95 patients, of whom 43 had Graves' ophthalmopathy and about 60 had stable Graves' hyperthyroidism. Summary of the overall study and its limitations: Blood samples also contained most of the expanded thyroid clonotypes (frequency above 0.001), which suggests that blood repertoires may reflect thyroid immune responses. Ophthalmopathy was separated from stable hyperthyroidism by a 13 V-J signature model, with about 86% sensitivity and roughly 84% specificity obtained in cross-validation and 80%/75% obtained in testing. During validation, the model predicted progression to ophthalmopathy a median of roughly 7.1 months ahead of onset, with more than 55% sensitivity and around 73% specificity. No statistical method was used to set the sample size in advance, and investigators knew the group allocation.

V was cut back by 0 bases and J by 0 bases, leaving a gap of 12 bases between them. Reading from cysteine to phenylalanine, the CDR3 counts 17 amino acids. This entry keeps only the CDR3 DNA: 51 bases, framed from base 1. CDR1 and CDR2 were assigned from the germline V gene as SGHVS and FQNEAQ. Ophthalmopathy patients had moderately to severely active disease, Clinical Activity Score of at least 3, NOSPECS grade of at least 4, and duration under 3 months. Exclusion was applied to patients with uncontrolled infections, other autoimmune diseases, pregnancy or lactation. Diagnoses were established on the basis of clinical symptoms, serum thyroxine and TRAb, thyroid ultrasound, and orbital computed tomography. PBMCs were isolated from 7.5 to 10 ml of fresh peripheral blood by Ficoll-Paque density gradient centrifugation. Total RNA was extracted using Trizol reagent, and RNA quality was assessed on an Agilent 2100 Bioanalyzer.

This clonotype was counted ten times or more. The antigen it binds to is not known. Base quality data are lacking; no much larger clone is found one base away. The TCR beta CDR3 regions were amplified from the RNA transcripts. For the first round of RT-PCR on the TCR CDR3, the HTBI primer set was used together with the Qiagen OneStep RT-PCR kit. Libraries were constructed in a second round of multiplex PCR, after which size selection and purification were carried out. The libraries were sequenced on an Illumina HiSeq2000 using paired-end 100 bp reads. Per the authors' processing: SOAPnuke was used to process the raw data, with reads discarded if the reads contained adapters or uncalled bases, had a mean Phred below 15, or lacked an exact constant-primer or identifier match. COPE v1.2.5 was used to merge the high-quality paired reads, and each unique nucleotide sequence was defined as a clonotype. Clonotypes were aligned to IMGT TRBV, TRBD and TRBJ reference segments using MiTCR v1.1. The analysis was restricted to V-J combinations with a frequency above 0.0001, which together covered approximately 99% of the repertoires. A TCS score was defined as the ratio between F50 (clonal expansion) and ExV (chaos), using BLOSUM62-based TCRdist between CDR3 peptides within each V-J. Welch's t-statistics and random forest reduced around 550 V-J features to 13, which were used in a naive Bayes classifier (R e1071). In-frame beta chains were kept once TCRdb had trimmed the public reads at Q25 with fastp and called clones with MiXCR. Rows with a matching CDR3 protein are joined into one entry that keeps the most common DNA and genes. For this entry, the V and J calls and clone size follow TCRdb and not the study's own pipeline. Here the sample has fewer than 250,000 distinct CDR3 sequences; roughly 17% occur a single time. 25% to 30% of the sample belongs to the ten largest clones.

The clonotype originates from a woman aged 18-30 years with Graves' ophthalmopathy. Sequences were obtained from blood. The sequence joins TRBV7-8 to TRBJ1-3, with the D gene call left open. The sequenced DNA: TGTGCCAGCAGCTTAGCGCTACCAGGATCCTCTGGAAACACCATATATTTT. The resulting protein is CASSLALPGSSGNTIYF.